The clone carrying this TCR beta chain showed up many times. The antigen is undetermined. These data come from a study of Graves' ophthalmopathy and Graves' hyperthyroidism. Turning to the study itself: Ophthalmopathy not arising within 18 months of follow-up defined hyperthyroidism as stable. General observations from the study: The model's prediction of ophthalmopathy progression had 70.59% sensitivity and roughly 77% specificity.

From RNA, the CDR3 regions of TCR beta chains were amplified and sequenced. First-round RT-PCR with HTBI primers preceded a second-round multiplex PCR. TCRdb called the multiplex PCR reads again in MiXCR, with one record for every CDR3 protein. The sample comprises 1 million to 1.3 million distinct CDR3 sequences, about two fifths of which are singletons, and more than 9.5% rests with the top ten. Per the germline V gene, CDR1 is MNHEY and CDR2 is SVGAGI. The CDR3 consists of 15 residues. V shed 1 base and J 10 bases; nucleotides not matched to a gene: 7. The sequenced sample consisted of peripheral blood or thyroid tissue (not recorded which). This clonotype was sampled from an adult man with Graves' hyperthyroidism. This chain connects TRBV6-5 to TRBJ1-6, with 7 bases lining up with TRBD1. The CDR3 region has the DNA TGTGCCAGCAGTTACTATTACAGGGGCAACTCACCCCTCCACTTT. It yields the protein CASSYYYRGNSPLHF.